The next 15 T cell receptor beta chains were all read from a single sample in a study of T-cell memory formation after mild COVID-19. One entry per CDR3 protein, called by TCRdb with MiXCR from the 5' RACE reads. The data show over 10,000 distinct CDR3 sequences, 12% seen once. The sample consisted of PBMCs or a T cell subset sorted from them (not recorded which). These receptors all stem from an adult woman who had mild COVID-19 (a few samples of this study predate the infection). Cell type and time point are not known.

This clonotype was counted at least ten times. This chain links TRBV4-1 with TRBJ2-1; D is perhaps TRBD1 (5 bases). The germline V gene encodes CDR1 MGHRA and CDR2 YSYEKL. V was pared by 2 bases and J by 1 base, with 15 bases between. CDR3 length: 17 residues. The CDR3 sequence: CASSQMDKTWSYNEQFF. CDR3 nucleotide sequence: TGCGCCAGCAGCCAAATGGACAAAACCTGGTCCTACAATGAGCAGTTCTTC.

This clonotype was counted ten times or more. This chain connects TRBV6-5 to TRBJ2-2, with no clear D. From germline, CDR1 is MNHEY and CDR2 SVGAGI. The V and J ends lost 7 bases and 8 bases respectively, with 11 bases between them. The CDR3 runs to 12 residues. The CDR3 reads CASTSTAGELFF. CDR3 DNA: TGTGCCAGCACCTCTACGGCTGGGGAGCTGTTTTTT.

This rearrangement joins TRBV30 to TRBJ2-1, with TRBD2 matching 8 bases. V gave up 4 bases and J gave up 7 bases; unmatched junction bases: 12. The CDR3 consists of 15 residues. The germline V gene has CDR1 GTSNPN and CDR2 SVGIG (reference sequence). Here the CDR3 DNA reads TGTGCCTGGAACCCCGCGGGGGGAATTCAGAATGAGCAGTTCTTC. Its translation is CAWNPAGGIQNEQFF.

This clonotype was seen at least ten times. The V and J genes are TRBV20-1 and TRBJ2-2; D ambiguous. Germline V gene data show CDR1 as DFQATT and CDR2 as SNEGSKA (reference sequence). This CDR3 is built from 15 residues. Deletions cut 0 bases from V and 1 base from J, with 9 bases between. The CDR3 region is CSARDGYRNTGELFF. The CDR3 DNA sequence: TGCAGTGCTAGAGACGGGTATCGGAACACCGGGGAGCTGTTTTTT.

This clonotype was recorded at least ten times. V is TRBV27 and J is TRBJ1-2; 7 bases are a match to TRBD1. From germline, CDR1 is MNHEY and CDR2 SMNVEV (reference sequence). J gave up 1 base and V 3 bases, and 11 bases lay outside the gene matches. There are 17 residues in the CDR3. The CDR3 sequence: CASSFSSTGALNYGYTF. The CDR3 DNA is TGTGCCAGCAGTTTCTCATCTACAGGGGCTCTTAACTATGGCTACACCTTC.

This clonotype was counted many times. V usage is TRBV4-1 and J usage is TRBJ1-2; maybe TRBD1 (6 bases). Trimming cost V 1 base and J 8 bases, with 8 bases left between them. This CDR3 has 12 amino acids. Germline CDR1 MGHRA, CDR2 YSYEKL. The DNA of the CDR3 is TGCGCCAGCAGCCAAGGGAGGGGGGGCTACACCTTC. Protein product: CASSQGRGGYTF.

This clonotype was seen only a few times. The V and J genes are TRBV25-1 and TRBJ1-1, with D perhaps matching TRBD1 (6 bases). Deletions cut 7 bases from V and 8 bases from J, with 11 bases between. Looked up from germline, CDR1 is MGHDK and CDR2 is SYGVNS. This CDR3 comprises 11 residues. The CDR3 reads CASTLGQEAFF. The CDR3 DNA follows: TGTGCCAGCACCCTAGGACAGGAAGCTTTCTTT.

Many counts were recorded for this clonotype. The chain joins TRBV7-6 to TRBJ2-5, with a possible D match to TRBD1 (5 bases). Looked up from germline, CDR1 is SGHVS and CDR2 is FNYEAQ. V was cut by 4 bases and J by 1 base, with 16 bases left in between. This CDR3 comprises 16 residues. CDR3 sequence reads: CASSSRPNRGQETQYF. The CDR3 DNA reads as TGTGCCAGCAGCTCCCGACCGAATAGGGGCCAAGAGACCCAGTACTTC.

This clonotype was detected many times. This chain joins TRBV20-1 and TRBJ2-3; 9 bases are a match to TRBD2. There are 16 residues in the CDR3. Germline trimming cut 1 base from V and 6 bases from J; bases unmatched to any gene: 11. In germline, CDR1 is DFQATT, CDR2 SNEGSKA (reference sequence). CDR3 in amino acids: CSARGGPGGRADTQYF. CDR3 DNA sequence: TGCAGTGCTAGAGGGGGCCCCGGCGGGAGGGCCGATACGCAGTATTTT.

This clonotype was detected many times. This CDR3 is CSARGWTGSSYEQYF. Here the CDR3 DNA reads TGCAGTGCTAGAGGATGGACAGGGAGCTCCTACGAGCAGTACTTC. The V and J genes are TRBV20-1 and TRBJ2-7, with 8 bases aligning to TRBD1. Losses at the gene ends were 1 base for V and 0 bases for J; bases not matched to a gene: 5. This CDR3 is 15 amino acids long. In germline, CDR1 is DFQATT, CDR2 SNEGSKA (reference sequence).

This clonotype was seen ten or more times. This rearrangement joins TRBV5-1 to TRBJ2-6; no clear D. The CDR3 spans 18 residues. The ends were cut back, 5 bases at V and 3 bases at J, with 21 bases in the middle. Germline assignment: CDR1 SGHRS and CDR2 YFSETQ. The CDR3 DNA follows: TGCGCCAGCAGTCGTTCTGCTCTGGGGATGAGTGGGGCCAACGTCCTGACTTTC. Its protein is CASSRSALGMSGANVLTF.

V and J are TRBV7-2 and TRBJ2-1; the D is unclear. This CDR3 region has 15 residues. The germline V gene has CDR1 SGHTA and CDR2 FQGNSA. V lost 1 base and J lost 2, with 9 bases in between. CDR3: CASSLDLSTYNEQFF. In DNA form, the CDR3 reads TGTGCCAGCAGCTTAGATCTTAGTACCTACAATGAGCAGTTCTTC.

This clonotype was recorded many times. DNA for the CDR3: TGTGCCAGCAGTCCTAGTCGGACAAGGTACACCGGGGAGCTGTTTTTT. Translating it yields CASSPSRTRYTGELFF. This chain connects TRBV6-2 or TRBV6-3 to TRBJ2-2; possible D gene TRBD1, 5 bases. The CDR3 is made up of 16 amino acids. Trimming removed 5 bases at V and 3 bases at J, with 16 bases between. Germline V gene lookup returns CDR1 MNHEY and CDR2 SVGEGT.

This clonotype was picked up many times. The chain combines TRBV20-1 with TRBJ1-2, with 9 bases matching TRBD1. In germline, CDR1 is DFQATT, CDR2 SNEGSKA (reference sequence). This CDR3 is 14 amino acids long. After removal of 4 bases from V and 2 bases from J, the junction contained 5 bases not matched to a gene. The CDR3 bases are TGCAGTGCTATCCGACAGGGGGGCAACTATGGCTACACCTTC. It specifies CSAIRQGGNYGYTF.

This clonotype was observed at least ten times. The CDR3 nucleotides are TGTGCCTGGAGTTCCCTCAACACCGGGGAGCTGTTTTTT. Its translation is CAWSSLNTGELFF. The chain recombines TRBV30 with TRBJ2-2; D is uncertain. V was pared by 2 bases and J by 2 bases, with 6 bases between. The germline CDR1 and CDR2 sequences are GTSNPN and SVGIG (reference sequence). The CDR3 has 13 amino acids. The full variable domain, its missing parts supplied by reference TRBV30 and TRBJ2-2, is SQTIHQWPATLVQPVGSPLSLECTVEGTSNPNLYWYRQAAGRGLQLLFYSVGIGQISSEVPQNLSASRPQDRQFILSSKKLLLSDSGFYLCAWSSLNTGELFFGEGSRLTVL.